Presented here are 2 T cell receptor beta chains from one specimen sequenced in a study of blood T cell repertoires in COVID-19. TCRdb's copy holds only in-frame clones and misses some; the assay was immunoSEQ multiplex PCR. The sample has about 170,000 clones, roughly 86% seen once; the top ten hold 6% to 9%. Sample: peripheral blood. Receptor source: a man aged 35 to 55 who had recovered from COVID-19.

V usage is TRBV3-1 (or the pseudogene TRBV3-2) and J usage is TRBJ2-7; perhaps TRBD1 as D (5 bases). The CDR3 contains 12 residues. Trimming removed 4 bases from V and 3 bases from J, with 7 bases in between. Germline V gene lookup returns CDR1 LGHDT and CDR2 YNNKEL (reference sequence). The CDR3: CASSRQGYEQYF. The DNA for the CDR3 is TGTGCCAGCAGCCGGCAGGGCTACGAGCAGTACTTC.

This clone was picked up one time. The V gene is TRBV3-1 (or the pseudogene TRBV3-2), the J gene TRBJ2-7, with D tentatively TRBD1 (5 bases). The V end was cut by 0 bases, the J end by 5 bases, with 8 bases between. The CDR3 loop spans 13 amino acids. CDR1 LGHDT and CDR2 YNNKEL come from the germline V gene (reference sequence). The CDR3 reads CASSQEVGDEQYF. CDR3 coding DNA: TGTGCCAGCAGCCAAGAAGTAGGGGACGAGCAGTACTTC.